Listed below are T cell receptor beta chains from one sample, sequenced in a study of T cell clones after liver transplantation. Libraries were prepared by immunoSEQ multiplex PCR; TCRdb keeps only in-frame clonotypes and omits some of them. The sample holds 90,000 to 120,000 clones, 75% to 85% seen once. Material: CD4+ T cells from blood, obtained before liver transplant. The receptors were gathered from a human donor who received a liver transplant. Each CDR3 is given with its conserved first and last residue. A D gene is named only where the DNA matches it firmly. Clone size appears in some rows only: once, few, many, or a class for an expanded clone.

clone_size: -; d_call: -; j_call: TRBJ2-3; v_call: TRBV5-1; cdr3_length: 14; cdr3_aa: CASGLRRGTDTQYF; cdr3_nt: TGCGCCAGCGGATTGCGGAGAGGCACAGATACGCAGTATTTT
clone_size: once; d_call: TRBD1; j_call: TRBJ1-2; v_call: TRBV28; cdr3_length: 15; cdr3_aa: CASSLPTGQGSSYTF; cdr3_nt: TGTGCCAGCAGTTTACCCACGGGACAGGGATCAAGCTACACCTTC
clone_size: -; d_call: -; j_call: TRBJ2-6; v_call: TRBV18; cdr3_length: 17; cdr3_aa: CASSPNRKSSGANVLTF; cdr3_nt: TGTGCCAGCTCACCAAACAGAAAGTCCTCTGGGGCCAACGTCCTGACTTTC
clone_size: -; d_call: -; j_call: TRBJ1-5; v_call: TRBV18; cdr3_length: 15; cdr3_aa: CASSPSRNSNQPQHF; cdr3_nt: TGTGCCAGCTCACCCTCCCGCAATAGCAATCAGCCCCAGCATTTT
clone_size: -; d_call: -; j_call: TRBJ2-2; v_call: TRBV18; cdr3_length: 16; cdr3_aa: CASSRDTVKVAGELFF; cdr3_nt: TGTGCCAGCTCACGGGACACCGTGAAGGTCGCCGGGGAGCTGTTTTTT
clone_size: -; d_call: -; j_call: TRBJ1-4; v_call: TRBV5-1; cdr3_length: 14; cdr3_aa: CASSLEAGVEKLFF; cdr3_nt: TGCGCCAGCAGCTTGGAGGCAGGGGTTGAAAAACTGTTTTTT
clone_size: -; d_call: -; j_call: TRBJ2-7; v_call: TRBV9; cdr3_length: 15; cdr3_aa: CASSVGWDNTYEQYF; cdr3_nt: TGTGCCAGCAGCGTAGGGTGGGACAATACCTACGAGCAGTACTTC
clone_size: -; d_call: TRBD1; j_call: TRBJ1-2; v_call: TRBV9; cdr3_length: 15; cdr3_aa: CASSSQGKETGGYTF; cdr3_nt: TGTGCCAGCAGCTCACAGGGGAAGGAGACGGGGGGCTACACCTTC
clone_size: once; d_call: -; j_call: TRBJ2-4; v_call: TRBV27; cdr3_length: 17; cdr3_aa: CASSPPKGRGSENIQYF; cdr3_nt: TGTGCCAGCAGTCCTCCCAAAGGACGGGGGAGTGAAAACATTCAGTACTTC
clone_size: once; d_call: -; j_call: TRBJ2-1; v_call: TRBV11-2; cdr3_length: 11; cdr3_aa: CASKGYNEQFF; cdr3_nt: TGTGCCAGCAAAGGGTACAATGAGCAGTTCTTC
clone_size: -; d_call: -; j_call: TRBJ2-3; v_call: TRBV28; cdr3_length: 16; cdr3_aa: CASRSSGAPSTDTQYF; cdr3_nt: TGTGCCAGCAGATCCTCGGGGGCACCAAGCACAGATACGCAGTATTTT
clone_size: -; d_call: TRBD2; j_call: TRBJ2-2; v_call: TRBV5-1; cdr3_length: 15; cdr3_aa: CASSWREIGTGELFF; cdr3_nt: TGCGCCAGCAGCTGGCGGGAGATCGGCACCGGGGAGCTGTTTTTT
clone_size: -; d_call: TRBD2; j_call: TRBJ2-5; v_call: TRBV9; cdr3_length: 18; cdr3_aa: CASSVGTSGRRVGETQYF; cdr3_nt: TGTGCCAGCAGCGTAGGGACTAGCGGGAGAAGGGTGGGAGAGACCCAGTACTTC
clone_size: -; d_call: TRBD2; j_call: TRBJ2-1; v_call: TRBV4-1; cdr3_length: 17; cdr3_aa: CASSQDKGTSSYNEQFF; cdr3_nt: TGCGCCAGCAGCCAAGATAAGGGGACTAGCTCCTACAATGAGCAGTTCTTC
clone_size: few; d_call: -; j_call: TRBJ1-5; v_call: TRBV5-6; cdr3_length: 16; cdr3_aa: CASSLAGGGSNQPQHF; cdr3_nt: TGTGCCAGCAGCTTGGCCGGGGGAGGTAGCAATCAGCCCCAGCATTTT
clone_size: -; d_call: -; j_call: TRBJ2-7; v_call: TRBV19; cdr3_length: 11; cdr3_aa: CASSLWDEQYF; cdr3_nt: TGTGCCAGTAGCCTCTGGGACGAGCAGTACTTC